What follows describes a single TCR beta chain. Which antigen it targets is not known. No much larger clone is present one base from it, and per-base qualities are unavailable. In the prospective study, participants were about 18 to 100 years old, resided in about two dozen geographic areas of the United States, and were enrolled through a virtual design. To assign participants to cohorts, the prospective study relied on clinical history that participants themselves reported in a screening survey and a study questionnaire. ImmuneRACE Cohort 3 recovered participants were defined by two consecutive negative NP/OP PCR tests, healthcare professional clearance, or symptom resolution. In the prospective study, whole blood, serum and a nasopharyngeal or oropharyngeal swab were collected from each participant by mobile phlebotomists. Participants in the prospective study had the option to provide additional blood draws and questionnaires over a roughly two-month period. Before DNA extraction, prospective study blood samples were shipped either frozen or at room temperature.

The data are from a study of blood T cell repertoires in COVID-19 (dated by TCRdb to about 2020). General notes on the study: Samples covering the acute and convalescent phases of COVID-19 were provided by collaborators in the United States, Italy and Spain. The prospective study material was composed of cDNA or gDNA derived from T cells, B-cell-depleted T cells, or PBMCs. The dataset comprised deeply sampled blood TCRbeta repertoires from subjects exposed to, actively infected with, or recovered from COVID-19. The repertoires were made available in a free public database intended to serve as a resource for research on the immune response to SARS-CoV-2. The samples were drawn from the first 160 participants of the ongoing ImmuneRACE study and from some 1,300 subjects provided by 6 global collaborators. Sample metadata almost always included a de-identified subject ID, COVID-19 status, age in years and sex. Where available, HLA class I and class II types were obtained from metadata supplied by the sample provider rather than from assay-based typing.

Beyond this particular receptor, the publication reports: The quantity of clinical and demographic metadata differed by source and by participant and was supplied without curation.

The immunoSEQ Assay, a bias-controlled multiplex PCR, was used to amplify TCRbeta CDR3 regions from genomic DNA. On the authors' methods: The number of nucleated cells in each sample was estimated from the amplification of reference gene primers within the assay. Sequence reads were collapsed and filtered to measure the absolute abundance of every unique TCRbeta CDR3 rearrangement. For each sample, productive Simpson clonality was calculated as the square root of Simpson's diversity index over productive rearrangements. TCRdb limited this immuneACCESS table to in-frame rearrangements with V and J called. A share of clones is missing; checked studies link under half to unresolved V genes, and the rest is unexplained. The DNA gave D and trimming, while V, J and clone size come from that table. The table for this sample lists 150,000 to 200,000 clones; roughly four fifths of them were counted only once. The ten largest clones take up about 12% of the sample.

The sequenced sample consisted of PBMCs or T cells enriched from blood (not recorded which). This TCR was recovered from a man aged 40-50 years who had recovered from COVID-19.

The DNA sequence follows: TGTGCCACCAGTGACCAATTACAGGGTATGGGCACAGATACGCAGTATTTT. Its protein reads: CATSDQLQGMGTDTQYF. The rearrangement joined TRBV24-1 to TRBJ2-3, and the D gene may be TRBD1, 6 bases matching. From the cysteine up to the phenylalanine, the CDR3 has a length of 17 residues. The retained sequence is limited to the CDR3, 51 bases, with the frame set at the first base. V loses 4 bases, J loses 1 base, and the germline ends lie 17 bases apart. CDR1 and CDR2, per the germline V gene, are KGHDR and SFDVKD.